This TCR beta chain was obtained from a study of blood T cells in healthy people across ages. This clonotype was detected a few times. Sample-barcoded 5' priming and a J-beta primer mix drove a second PCR of about 7 to 12 cycles. Each cDNA molecule was tagged by a template-switch adaptor with 12 random nucleotides. CDR3-containing paired-end reads numbered at least 2.5 million in each sample. TCRdb reprocessed the 5' RACE reads via MiXCR and lists one record per CDR3 protein. The sample holds about 1.4 million distinct CDR3 sequences; approximately 63% are singletons and the top ten take over 5%. The receptor was derived from a man in his late teens or twenties in good health. The sequencing sample was made of blood.

The DNA of the CDR3 is TGTGCCACCAGTGACACGACAGTCAATGAGCAGTTCTTC. This sequence encodes CATSDTTVNEQFF. The genes are TRBV24-1 and TRBJ2-1; tentative D call: TRBD1 (5 bases). CDR1 is KGHDR and CDR2 is SFDVKD in the germline V gene. Trimming stripped 4 bases from V and 6 bases from J, with 9 bases between. This CDR3 contains 13 residues.